The subject of this entry is one T cell receptor beta chain. These data originate in a study of blood T cell repertoires in COVID-19. Study details: T cells, B-cell-depleted T cells, or PBMCs provided the cDNA or gDNA that served as material.

The CDR3 spans 15 residues. The V end was cut by 3 bases, the J end by 0 bases, with 12 bases between. In germline, CDR1 is SGHTA, CDR2 FQGNSA. Some clones are missing from TCRdb's copy, which holds only in-frame ones; the method was immunoSEQ multiplex PCR. The sample has about 150,000 clones, over 75% seen once; the top ten hold around 15%. The receptor was isolated from a man between 18 and 35 years old with COVID-19, enrolled during active disease. The source material was peripheral blood. The rearrangement links TRBV7-2 to TRBJ2-7; D is unclear. CDR3 bases: TGTGCCAGCAGCTTTAGAACGAAGAACTCCTACGAGCAGTACTTC. Its translation is CASSFRTKNSYEQYF.